The clone carrying this TCR beta chain was recorded only once. Assay: immunoSEQ multiplex PCR; the TCRdb copy retains only in-frame clones and omits some. The sample holds some 44,000 clones, around four fifths seen once. This sample was included in a study of memory CD4+ T cells and cytomegalovirus serostatus. At the level of the study: Of the healthy Belgian adults, roughly ten were CMV seropositive and 24 seronegative.

Single viable CD3+CD4+CD8-CD45RO+ cells were sorted as the memory CD4+ T cells. CD4+ T cells were isolated by positive magnetic selection. Germline CDR1 is SGHDT and CDR2 is YYEEEE. The J segment lost 3 bases and the V segment lost 2 bases, leaving 10 bases of the junction unmatched. The CDR3 has 17 residues. The receptor was derived from an adult in good health and CMV-seronegative. The sequenced sample was memory CD4+ T cells from blood. The gene calls are TRBV5-6 and TRBJ2-3, with 9 bases matching TRBD2. For the CDR3, the DNA is TGTGCCAGCAGCTTTCGAAAAAGGCTAGCGGGGACAGATACGCAGTATTTT. Its protein is CASSFRKRLAGTDTQYF.